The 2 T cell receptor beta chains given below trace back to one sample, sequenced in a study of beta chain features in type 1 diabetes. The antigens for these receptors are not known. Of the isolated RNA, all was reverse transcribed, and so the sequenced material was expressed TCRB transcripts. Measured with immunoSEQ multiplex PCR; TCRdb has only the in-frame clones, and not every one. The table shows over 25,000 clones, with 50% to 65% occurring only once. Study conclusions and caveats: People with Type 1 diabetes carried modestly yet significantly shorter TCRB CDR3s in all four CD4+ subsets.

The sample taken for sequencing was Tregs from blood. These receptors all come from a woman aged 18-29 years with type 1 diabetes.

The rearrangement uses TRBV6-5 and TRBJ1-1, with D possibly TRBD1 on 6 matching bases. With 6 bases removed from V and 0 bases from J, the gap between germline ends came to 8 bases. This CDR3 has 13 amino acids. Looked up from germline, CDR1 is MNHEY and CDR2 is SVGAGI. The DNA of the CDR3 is TGTGCCAGCAGAAGACAGGTGAACACTGAAGCTTTCTTT. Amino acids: CASRRQVNTEAFF.

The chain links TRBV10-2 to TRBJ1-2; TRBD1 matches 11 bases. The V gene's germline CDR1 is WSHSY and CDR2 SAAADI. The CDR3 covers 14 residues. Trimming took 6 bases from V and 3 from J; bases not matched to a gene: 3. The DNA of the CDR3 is TGCGCCAGCAGCGGACAGGGGGCTTACTATGGCTACACCTTC. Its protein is CASSGQGAYYGYTF.